The T cell receptor beta chain described here comes from a study of cytomegalovirus exposure and HLA in healthy donors. The study's findings and limits: Accurate predictions that matched the HLA-A and HLA-B alleles of most subjects were reportedly made from TCR beta sequences.

The PCR was carried out with 60 Vbeta primers and 13 Jbeta primers. Assay: immunoSEQ multiplex PCR; the TCRdb copy retains only in-frame clones and omits some. The sample includes about 84,000 clones, roughly 61% of them seen just once. A word on this clone: Its antigen remains unidentified.

CDR1 and CDR2 (germline): SGHTA, FQGNSA. The CDR3 is 14 residues long. The V end lost 1 base, the J end lost 8 bases, and 11 bases lay between the germline ends. Material for sequencing was PBMCs. The chain carries TRBV7-2 and TRBJ2-2; possibly TRBD2 for D (5 bases). This clonotype originated in a woman aged 40 to 50 in good health and CMV-seropositive. The CDR3 region is CASSLGPGGGELFF. The CDR3 DNA reads as TGTGCCAGCAGCTTAGGGCCGGGCGGGGGGGAGCTGTTTTTT. Complete variable domain (other parts from reference TRBV7-2 and TRBJ2-2): GAGVSQSPSNKVTEKGKDVELRCDPISGHTALYWYRQSLGQGLEFLIYFQGNSAPDKSGLPSDRFSAERTGGSVSTLTIQRTQQEDSAVYLCASSLGPGGGELFFGEGSRLTVL.